This T cell receptor (beta chain) was obtained from a study of neurological immune-mediated disorders. Trimming removed 5 bases from V and 6 bases from J; junction bases left unmatched: 7. The CDR3 is made up of 13 amino acids. Per the germline V gene, CDR1 is SGHAT and CDR2 is FQNNGV. Time point reported: longitudinal time-point 3. This clonotype was found many times. TCRdb re-derived calls from the 5' RACE reads in MiXCR, one entry per CDR3 protein. The sample has approximately 100,000 distinct CDR3 sequences, 10% to 11% seen once. The specimen was PBMCs. The V gene is TRBV11-2, the J gene TRBJ2-7; 7 positions agree with TRBD1. This TCR was recovered from a female donor with HTLV-1-associated myelopathy (HAM/TSP). The CDR3 DNA follows: TGTGCCAGCAGCCCACTCACAGGGGCCGAGCAGTACTTC. Protein sequence: CASSPLTGAEQYF.